This passage covers 20 T cell receptor beta chains from one sample sequenced in a study of T cell clones after liver transplantation. Sequencing was performed with immunoSEQ multiplex PCR; in TCRdb, only in-frame clones are kept and a portion is missing. The table records some 59,000 clones, approximately 77% of them present only once. The sample in question was CD4+ T cells from blood, obtained at the 22-month timepoint. The receptor set was obtained from a human patient who received a liver transplant. Some T cells may have originated in the graft donor.

The chain's CDR3 is CACSPGQDSPLHF. Written as DNA, the CDR3 is TGTGCCTGTTCTCCGGGACAGGACTCACCCCTCCACTTT. The chain employs TRBV30 and TRBJ1-6; 8 nucleotides align to TRBD1. The CDR3 sequence is 13 residues long. Germline-derived CDR1 and CDR2 are GTSNPN and SVGIG (reference sequence). Losses at the gene ends were 6 bases for V and 10 bases for J; bases not matched to a gene: 8.

The CDR3, as DNA: TGTGCCAGCAGCTCCAGGGGCGATAGCAATCAGCCCCAGCATTTT. Residues: CASSSRGDSNQPQHF. The V call is TRBV7-2, the J call TRBJ1-5; tentative D call: TRBD1 (6 bases). Germline V CDR1 and CDR2: SGHTA, FQGNSA. V dropped 4 bases and J dropped 0 bases, with 10 bases sitting between them. CDR3 length: 15 residues.

This clone was detected only once. The CDR3 region is CASLFGQGAGNTIYF. For the CDR3, the DNA is TGTGCCAGTCTTTTTGGGCAGGGAGCTGGAAACACCATATATTTT. The rearrangement uses TRBV28 and TRBJ1-3; TRBD1 is a possible D gene (5 bases). The V and J ends lost 9 bases and 2 bases respectively, with 17 bases between them. CDR3 length: 15 amino acids. CDR1 MDHEN and CDR2 SYDVKM come from the germline V gene. The variable domain in full, completed from reference TRBV28 and TRBJ1-3, reads DVKVTQSSRYLVKRTGEKVFLECVQDMDHENMFWYRQDPGLGLRLIYFSYDVKMKEKGDIPEGYSVSREKKERFSLILESASTNQTSMYLCASLFGQGAGNTIYFGEGSWLTVV.

This clone turned up a few times. The chain combines TRBV12-5 with TRBJ2-2, with a possible D match to TRBD2 (6 bases). V lost 3 bases to trimming and J lost 3 bases, with 14 bases between them. The CDR3 sequence is 16 residues long. In germline, CDR1 is LGHNT, CDR2 FRNRAP. The CDR3 DNA follows: TGTGCTAGTGGTTTTGTAGCAGGGAGGTACACCGGGGAGCTGTTTTTT. This codes for CASGFVAGRYTGELFF.

The chain uses TRBV28 and TRBJ2-5; tentative D call: TRBD2 (7 bases). In germline, CDR1 is MDHEN, CDR2 SYDVKM. V lost 5 bases and J 1 base, leaving 20 bases between the germline ends. There are 17 residues in the CDR3. CDR3 region: CASSESIKGGSQETQYF. The CDR3 DNA is TGTGCCAGCAGTGAATCCATAAAGGGGGGGAGCCAAGAGACCCAGTACTTC.

The genes are TRBV28 and TRBJ1-2; D is unresolved. The CDR3 covers 13 residues. Deletions cut 2 bases from V and 4 bases from J, with 8 bases between. Looked up from germline, CDR1 is MDHEN and CDR2 is SYDVKM. The CDR3 DNA reads as TGTGCCAGCAGTTTACAGCCAACCTATGGCTACACCTTC. Translated, it gives CASSLQPTYGYTF.

This clone occurred once. The V and J genes are TRBV7-3 and TRBJ2-1; TRBD2 aligns across 8 bases. This CDR3 has 16 amino acids. J was trimmed by 8 bases and V by 5 bases; bases with no gene match: 14. Germline CDR1 is SGHTA and CDR2 is FQGTGA. The CDR3 DNA is TGTGCCAGCAGCCCCTTCGGCGGGGGGCCATCCCATGAGCAGTTCTTC. It codes for CASSPFGGGPSHEQFF.

The chain uses TRBV7-6 and TRBJ2-2; TRBD2 agrees at 13 bases. This CDR3 region has 16 residues. J lost 5 bases, V lost 5 bases, and 5 bases had no gene match. CDR1 is SGHVS and CDR2 is FNYEAQ in the germline V gene. This CDR3 reads CASSPRTSGGTGELFF. In nucleotides, the CDR3 is TGTGCCAGCAGCCCTAGGACTAGCGGGGGAACCGGGGAGCTGTTTTTT.

CDR3 nucleotides: TGTGCCAGCAGCTTAGGTCAGGGCGCCTACGAGCAGTACTTC. Its translation: CASSLGQGAYEQYF. This chain joins TRBV7-9 and TRBJ2-7; D possibly corresponds to TRBD1 (5 bases). Germline V CDR1 and CDR2: SEHNR, FQNEAQ (reference sequence). This CDR3 is built from 14 residues. V was trimmed by 1 base and J by 2 bases, leaving 9 bases between them.

V and J are TRBV9 and TRBJ1-3; 7 bases map to TRBD1. CDR3 length: 15 amino acids. Germline CDR1 reads SGDLS; CDR2 reads YYNGEE. The junction had 4 bases not matched to a gene; V was cut back by 4 bases and J by 0 bases. The CDR3 DNA sequence: TGTGCCAGCAGCACCCAGGGGGTCTCTGGAAACACCATATATTTT. It specifies CASSTQGVSGNTIYF.

The rearrangement joins TRBV7-2 to TRBJ2-2; tentative D call: TRBD2 (6 bases). Germline assignment: CDR1 SGHTA and CDR2 FQGNSA. The V end was cut by 5 bases, the J end by 1 base, with 8 bases between. This CDR3 is 14 amino acids long. The CDR3 protein is CASSPGLNTGELFF. The CDR3, as DNA: TGTGCCAGCAGCCCGGGACTGAACACCGGGGAGCTGTTTTTT.

V gene TRBV30 combines with J gene TRBJ2-7; perhaps TRBD1 as D (6 bases). CDR3 length: 16 residues. Germline CDR1 and CDR2: GTSNPN and SVGIG (reference sequence). Trimming took off 3 bases at V and 6 bases at J, with 24 bases between the two ends. The CDR3 DNA reads TGTGCCTGGAGGCGTGACCAACTACAGGGAACGGGCGAGCAGTACTTC. It specifies CAWRRDQLQGTGEQYF.

The V and J genes are TRBV14 and TRBJ2-2, with 7 bases that match TRBD2. The CDR3 is 16 amino acids. The ends lost 4 bases at V and 0 bases at J; junction bases unmatched: 5. Looked up from germline, CDR1 is SGHDN and CDR2 is FVKESK. This CDR3 reads CASSRTSAANTGELFF. CDR3 nucleotide sequence: TGTGCCAGCAGCCGTACTAGCGCCGCGAACACCGGGGAGCTGTTTTTT.

This clone has only one observation. J is TRBJ1-5 and V is TRBV28; tentatively, D is TRBD1 (5 bases). Trimming shortened V by 7 bases and J by 8 bases, and 21 bases separated the two germline ends. Germline CDR1 and CDR2: MDHEN and SYDVKM. The CDR3 loop spans 15 amino acids. The CDR3 nucleotides read TGTGCCAGCATCGGGGCCTCCATTAAGGGTGAGCCCCAGCATTTT. As protein: CASIGASIKGEPQHF.

The rearrangement links TRBV15 to TRBJ2-1; D gene ambiguous. The CDR3 has 17 amino acids. Germline V gene data show CDR1 as LNHNV and CDR2 as YYDKDF (reference sequence). Trimming pared 0 bases from V and 0 bases from J, leaving 12 bases between. DNA for the CDR3: TGTGCCACCAGCAGAGACAGTTTGCGGTACTCCTACAATGAGCAGTTCTTC. Amino acid sequence: CATSRDSLRYSYNEQFF.

The V call is TRBV7-6, the J call TRBJ1-2, with unresolved D. The CDR3 spans 13 residues. Between the trimmed V and J ends, which lost 2 bases and 4 bases, there was a span of 8 bases. Germline CDR1 SGHVS, CDR2 FNYEAQ. The CDR3 spells CASSLLSGYGYTF. The CDR3 coding sequence is TGTGCCAGCAGCTTATTATCGGGCTATGGCTACACCTTC.

This clone has only one observation. The chain combines TRBV6-4 with TRBJ2-3; 12 bases agree with TRBD2. Losses at the gene ends were 2 bases for V and 6 bases for J; bases not matched to a gene: 6. The CDR3 has 16 residues. From germline, CDR1 is MRHNA and CDR2 SNTAGT. In DNA form, the CDR3 reads TGTGCCAGCAGTGACCAGGGACTAGCGGGTCGGGATACGCAGTATTTT. This encodes CASSDQGLAGRDTQYF.

The rearrangement uses TRBV15 and TRBJ2-2; 10 nucleotides agree with TRBD1. The CDR3 has 17 amino acids. The germline V gene encodes CDR1 LNHNV and CDR2 YYDKDF (reference sequence). The trim removed 0 bases at V and 4 bases at J, leaving 5 bases unmatched. The CDR3 DNA follows: TGTGCCACCAGCAGAGAACGAGGACAGGGGGGCACCGGGGAGCTGTTTTTT. Protein sequence: CATSRERGQGGTGELFF.

This clone rates as medium-sized. The rearrangement links TRBV27 to TRBJ1-6; the match to TRBD1 covers 7 bases. This CDR3 spans 16 amino acids. V was clipped by 4 bases and J by 7 bases; unmatched bases: 10. CDR1 is MNHEY, CDR2 SMNVEV, per germline (reference sequence). The CDR3, as DNA: TGTGCCAGCAGTTCTCCTCGGACAGGTGAGAATTCACCCCTCCACTTT. Its protein product is CASSSPRTGENSPLHF.

This clone has just one count. V and J are TRBV7-8 and TRBJ2-3, with 7 positions matching TRBD1. The V segment lost 1 base and the J segment 0 bases; nucleotides outside the gene matches: 4. Germline V gives CDR1 SGHVS, CDR2 FQNEAQ. The CDR3 spans 16 residues. The CDR3 reads CASSLVGGTSTDTQYF. Written as DNA, the CDR3 is TGTGCCAGCAGCTTAGTAGGGGGCACTAGCACAGATACGCAGTATTTT.